The following is a T cell receptor beta chain sequence with its context. Its target is unknown. Prepared TCR beta cDNA libraries contained unique molecular identifiers. From the PCR reads, TCRdb called clonotypes with MiXCR, one entry per CDR3 protein. The table lists fewer than 850,000 distinct CDR3 sequences, 25% to 30% of them singletons. CDR3 length equals 15 residues. CDR1 MNHEY and CDR2 SMNVEV come from the germline V gene (reference sequence). Trimming left V 3 bases short and J 4 bases short, with 14 bases between. The data were taken from a study of post-analysis software for immune sequencing data. Points from the study as a whole: Multiple sclerosis was associated with a significant reduction in normalized Chao1 diversity relative to controls. Patients carried roughly 5 TRBV segments more frequently than controls did, and TRBV5-6, TRBV5-1 and TRBV20-1 were among them.

The TCR originated in a girl aged 5 to 17 with multiple sclerosis. The source material was blood. The V call is TRBV27, the J call TRBJ2-3; D possibly corresponds to TRBD1 (5 bases). The CDR3 region has the DNA TGTGCCAGCAGTTTTTCTCGGGTCAGGGCAGATACGCAGTATTTT. This codes for CASSFSRVRADTQYF.